This note documents a single TCR beta chain sequence. The data are from a study of T-cell reconstitution after alpha-beta-depleted transplantation in children. A TCRbeta library incorporating unique molecular identifiers was prepared. Via MiXCR, TCRdb re-called the PCR reads, giving one row per CDR3 protein. The table shows around 400,000 distinct CDR3 sequences, with around 21% occurring only once. The CDR3 length is 13 residues. Trimming at V came to 6 bases and at J to 8 bases, leaving 7 bases not matched to a gene. Germline V gives CDR1 SGHKS, CDR2 YYEKEE (reference sequence). Sequenced material: PBMCs from the stem cell graft donor, taken from the stem cell graft. The chain has TRBV5-5 and TRBJ1-2; TRBD1 agrees at 10 bases. This TCR was sampled from a human donor who donated a stem cell graft to a child with acute myeloid leukemia. The CDR3 coding sequence is TGTGCCAGCACCCGACAGGGGGCTGAAGGCTACACCTTC. Protein product: CASTRQGAEGYTF.